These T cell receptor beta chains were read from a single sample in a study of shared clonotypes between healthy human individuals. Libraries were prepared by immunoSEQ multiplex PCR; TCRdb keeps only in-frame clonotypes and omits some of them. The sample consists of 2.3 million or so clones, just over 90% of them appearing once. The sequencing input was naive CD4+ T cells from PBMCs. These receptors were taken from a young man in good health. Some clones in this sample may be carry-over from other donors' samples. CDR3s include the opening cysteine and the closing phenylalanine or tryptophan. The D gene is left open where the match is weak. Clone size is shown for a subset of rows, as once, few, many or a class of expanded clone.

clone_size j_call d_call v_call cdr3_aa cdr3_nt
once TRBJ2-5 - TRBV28 CASSWFFGQSQETQYF TGTGCCAGCAGTTGGTTTTTTGGACAGTCCCAAGAGACCCAGTACTTC
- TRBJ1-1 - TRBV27 CASKRGLNTEAFF TGTGCCAGTAAGAGAGGCTTGAACACTGAAGCTTTCTTT
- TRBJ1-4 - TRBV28 CASSPGRAAEKLFF TGTGCCAGCAGTCCAGGCAGGGCTGCAGAAAAACTGTTTTTT
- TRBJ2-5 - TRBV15 CATSARGGQETQYF TGTGCCACCAGCGCCCGTGGAGGACAAGAGACCCAGTACTTC
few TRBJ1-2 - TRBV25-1 CASSEGVSLSGYTF TGTGCCAGCAGTGAAGGAGTCTCCCTCTCCGGCTACACCTTC
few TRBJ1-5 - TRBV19 CASSISQGQPQHF TGTGCCAGTAGTATTTCCCAGGGGCAGCCCCAGCATTTT
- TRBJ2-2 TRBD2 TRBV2 CASSNGLAGGPGELFF TGTGCCAGCAGTAACGGACTAGCGGGAGGTCCCGGGGAGCTGTTTTTT
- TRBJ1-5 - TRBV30 CAWTPTGGSQFQPQHF TGTGCCTGGACCCCCACCGGGGGGAGCCAGTTTCAGCCCCAGCATTTT
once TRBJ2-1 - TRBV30 CAWSDTNYNEQFF TGTGCCTGGAGTGACACCAACTACAATGAGCAGTTCTTC
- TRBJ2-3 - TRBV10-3 CAISVGQRGDTQYF TGTGCCATCAGTGTAGGGCAAAGGGGAGATACGCAGTATTTT
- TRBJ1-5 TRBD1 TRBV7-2 CASSSTGGGGQPQHF TGTGCCAGCAGCTCTACAGGGGGCGGCGGTCAGCCCCAGCATTTT
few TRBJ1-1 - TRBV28 CASSFIGGSFF TGTGCCAGCAGTTTTATAGGGGGATCTTTCTTT
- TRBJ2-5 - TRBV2 CASSSRVGGETQYF TGTGCCAGCAGTTCAAGGGTAGGGGGAGAGACCCAGTACTTC
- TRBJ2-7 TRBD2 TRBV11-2 CASSSTGTRVTYEQYF TGTGCCAGCAGCTCCACCGGGACTAGGGTAACCTACGAGCAGTACTTC
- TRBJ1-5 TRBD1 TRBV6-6 CASNAGTGNSNQPQHF TGTGCCAGCAACGCCGGGACAGGGAATAGCAATCAGCCCCAGCATTTT
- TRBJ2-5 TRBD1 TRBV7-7 CASSSADRDGETQYF TGTGCCAGCAGCTCCGCGGACAGGGACGGGGAGACCCAGTACTTC
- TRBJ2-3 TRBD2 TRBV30 CAWRGPGLAGDRTDTQYF TGTGCCTGGAGGGGCCCGGGACTAGCGGGAGATAGGACAGATACGCAGTATTTT
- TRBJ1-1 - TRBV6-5 CASSYRLRTEAFF TGTGCCAGCAGTTACCGCCTGAGGACTGAAGCTTTCTTT
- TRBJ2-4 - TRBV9 CASSVDPVDIQYF TGTGCCAGCAGCGTAGATCCAGTAGACATTCAGTACTTC
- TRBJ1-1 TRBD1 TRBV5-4 CASSRGQGAQGTEAFF TGTGCCAGCAGCCGTGGACAGGGGGCTCAAGGCACTGAAGCTTTCTTT
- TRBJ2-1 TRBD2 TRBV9 CASSGTTSGKNNEQFF TGTGCCAGCAGCGGGACTACGAGCGGGAAGAACAATGAGCAGTTCTTC
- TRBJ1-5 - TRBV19 CASSIHRLNQPQHF TGTGCCAGTAGTATTCACAGACTCAATCAGCCCCAGCATTTT
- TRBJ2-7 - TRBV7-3 CASSLTGQQQYF TGTGCCAGCAGCTTAACAGGACAGCAACAGTACTTC
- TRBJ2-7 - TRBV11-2 CASSLSVISGTYEQYF TGTGCCAGCAGCTTATCGGTGATTAGCGGTACCTACGAGCAGTACTTC
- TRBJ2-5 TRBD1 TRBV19 CASSPGGQGAETQYF TGTGCCAGTAGTCCTGGGGGACAGGGTGCCGAGACCCAGTACTTC
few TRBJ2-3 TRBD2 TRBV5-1 CASSFLAGSTDTQYF TGCGCCAGCAGCTTTTTAGCGGGATCCACAGATACGCAGTATTTT
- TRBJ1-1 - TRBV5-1 CASMKGSPNTEAFF TGCGCCAGCATGAAAGGATCACCGAACACTGAAGCTTTCTTT
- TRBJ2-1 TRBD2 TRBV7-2 CASIPQRGGEQFF TGTGCCAGCATCCCCCAGCGGGGGGGGGAGCAGTTCTTC
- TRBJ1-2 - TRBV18 CASSPSQGHDGYTF TGTGCCAGCTCACCGTCACAGGGCCATGATGGCTACACCTTC
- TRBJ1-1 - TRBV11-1 CASSLLQGNTEAFF TGTGCCAGCAGCCTTTTACAGGGGAACACTGAAGCTTTCTTT
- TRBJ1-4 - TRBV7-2 CASSIKGGTREKLFF TGTGCCAGCAGCATAAAAGGGGGTACTAGGGAAAAACTGTTTTTT
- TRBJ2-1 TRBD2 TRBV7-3 CASSLGTSGYNEQFF TGTGCCAGCAGCCTAGGGACTAGCGGATACAATGAGCAGTTCTTC
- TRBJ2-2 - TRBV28 CATTQPGYTGELFF TGTGCCACTACCCAACCGGGTTACACCGGGGAGCTGTTTTTT
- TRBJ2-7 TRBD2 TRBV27 CASSPWGGKGAEQYF TGTGCCAGCAGTCCATGGGGGGGTAAAGGAGCCGAGCAGTACTTC
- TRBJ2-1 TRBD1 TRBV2 CASSGQGSEQFF TGTGCCAGCAGTGGACAGGGGAGTGAGCAGTTCTTC
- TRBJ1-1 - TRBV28 CASSLGTRPNTEAFF TGTGCCAGCAGTTTGGGGACAAGGCCGAACACTGAAGCTTTCTTT
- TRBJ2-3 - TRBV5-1 CASSMAGRGDTQYF TGCGCCAGCAGCATGGCGGGTAGAGGAGATACGCAGTATTTT
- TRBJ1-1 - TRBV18 CASSPGTPGTEAFF TGTGCCAGCTCACCAGGGACTCCCGGGACTGAAGCTTTCTTT
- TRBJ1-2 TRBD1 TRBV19 CASSITRGRGGYTF TGTGCCAGTAGTATTACAAGGGGGCGAGGTGGCTACACCTTC
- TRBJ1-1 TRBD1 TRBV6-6 CASTLTGGNTEAFF TGTGCCAGCACCTTGACAGGGGGAAACACTGAAGCTTTCTTT
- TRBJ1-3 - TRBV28 CASSSGLPSGNTIYF TGTGCCAGCAGTTCCGGACTTCCCTCTGGAAACACCATATATTTT
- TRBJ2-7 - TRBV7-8 CASSLTRTAYEQYF TGTGCCAGCAGCTTAACCCGGACAGCGTACGAGCAGTACTTC